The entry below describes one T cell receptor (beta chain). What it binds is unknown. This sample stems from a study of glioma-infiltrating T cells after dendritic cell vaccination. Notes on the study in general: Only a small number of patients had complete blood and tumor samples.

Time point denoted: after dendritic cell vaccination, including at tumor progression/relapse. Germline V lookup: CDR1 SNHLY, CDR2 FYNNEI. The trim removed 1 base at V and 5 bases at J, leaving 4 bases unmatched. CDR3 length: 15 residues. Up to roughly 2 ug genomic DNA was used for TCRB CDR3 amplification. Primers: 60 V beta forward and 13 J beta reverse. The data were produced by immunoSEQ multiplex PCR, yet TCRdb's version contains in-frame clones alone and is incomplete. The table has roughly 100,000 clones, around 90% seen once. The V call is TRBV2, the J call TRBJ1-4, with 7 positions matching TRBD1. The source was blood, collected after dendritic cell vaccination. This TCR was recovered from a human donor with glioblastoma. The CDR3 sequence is CASSEERQGNEKLFF. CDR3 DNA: TGTGCCAGCAGTGAAGAGCGACAGGGAAATGAAAAACTGTTTTTT.